This TCR beta chain is drawn from a study of T cells in Graves' hyperthyroidism and ophthalmopathy. Newly diagnosed patients aged 18 to 65 had hyperthyroidism of under 2 months' duration. Thyroid ultrasound, orbital computed tomography, clinical symptoms, and serum thyroxine and TRAb underpinned diagnoses. The CDR3 covers 14 residues. The germline V gene encodes CDR1 SNHLY and CDR2 FYNNEI. After removal of 7 bases from V and 7 bases from J, the junction contained 9 bases not matched to a gene. There were TCR beta CDR3 regions amplified from RNA transcripts. With the HTBI primer set, the TCR CDR3 went through a first round of RT-PCR. MiXCR, run by TCRdb on the multiplex PCR reads, gives a single entry per CDR3 protein. The sample lists around 340,000 distinct CDR3 sequences; 15% to 20% were seen once. Study-level results: Blood held most thyroid clonotypes expanded above 0.001 frequency. With a median lead of 6.5 months before onset, the model predicted ophthalmopathy.

This clonotype was counted ten times or more. As yet, its antigen is unknown. This sequence joins TRBV2 and TRBJ2-1; TRBD2 matches at 8 bases. Material for sequencing was blood. This receptor was identified in a woman in her forties or fifties with Graves' hyperthyroidism. For the CDR3, the DNA is TGTGCCAGCACCCCGGGGGGGTGGGGGAATGAGCAGTTCTTC. It translates to CASTPGGWGNEQFF.